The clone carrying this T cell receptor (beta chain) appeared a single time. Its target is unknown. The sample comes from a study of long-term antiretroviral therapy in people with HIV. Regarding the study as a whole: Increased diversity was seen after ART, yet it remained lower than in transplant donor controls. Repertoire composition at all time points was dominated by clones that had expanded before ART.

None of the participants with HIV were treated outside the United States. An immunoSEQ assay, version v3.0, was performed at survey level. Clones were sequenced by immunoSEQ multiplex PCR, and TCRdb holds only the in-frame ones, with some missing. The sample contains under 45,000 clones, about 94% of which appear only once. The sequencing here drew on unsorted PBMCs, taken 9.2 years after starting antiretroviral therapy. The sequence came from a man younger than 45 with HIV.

The CDR3 sequence: CASSMISGSSYNSPLHF. CDR3 DNA: TGTGCCAGTAGTATGATATCGGGGAGCTCCTATAATTCACCCCTCCACTTT. The J gene is TRBJ1-6, the V gene TRBV19; D is uncertain. This CDR3 is built from 17 residues. V lost 3 bases and J 0 bases, leaving 12 bases between the germline ends. Per germline, CDR1 LNHDA and CDR2 SQIVND (reference sequence).